One and the same sample provided the 29 T cell receptor beta chains below, sequenced in a study of siplizumab effects on memory and regulatory T cells. TCRdb's table, derived via immunoSEQ multiplex PCR, lists solely in-frame clones and lacks some. The table has just under 85,000 clones, 80% to 90% seen once. Sequenced material: Tregs sorted from blood. These receptors all stem from a human donor in good health.

The chain employs TRBV5-1 and TRBJ2-1, with TRBD2 identical over 7 bases. Germline lookup yields CDR1 SGHRS and CDR2 YFSETQ. The length of the CDR3 is 14 residues. The J segment lost 4 bases and the V segment lost 4 bases, leaving 5 bases of the junction unmatched. CDR3: CASSATSRYNEQFF. In nucleotides, the CDR3 is TGCGCCAGCAGCGCGACTAGCAGATACAATGAGCAGTTCTTC.

The V gene is TRBV15, the J gene TRBJ1-2, with a possible D match to TRBD1 (6 bases). V gave up 3 bases and J gave up 3 bases, with 11 bases separating them. The CDR3 is 14 amino acids. Per germline, CDR1 LNHNV and CDR2 YYDKDF (reference sequence). The CDR3 nucleotides are TGTGCCACCAGCAGGCCGGACAGCTACTATGGCTACACCTTC. Encoded protein: CATSRPDSYYGYTF. Drawing the rest from reference TRBV15 and TRBJ1-2, the complete variable domain is DAMVIQNPRYQVTQFGKPVTLSCSQTLNHNVMYWYQQKSSQAPKLLFHYYDKDFNNEADTPDNFQSRRPNTSFCFLDIRSPGLGDTAMYLCATSRPDSYYGYTFGSGTRLTVV.

V and J are TRBV13 and TRBJ2-3; 7 bases align to TRBD2. The J segment lost 6 bases and the V segment lost 6 bases, leaving 12 bases of the junction unmatched. The CDR3 sequence is 15 residues long. Germline V lookup: CDR1 PRHDT, CDR2 FYEKMQ (reference sequence). The DNA of the CDR3 is TGTGCCAGCAGGCCCCGACGGGGGGAGGGGGATACGCAGTATTTT. Encoded protein: CASRPRRGEGDTQYF.

The V call is TRBV5-4, the J call TRBJ2-5; perhaps TRBD2 as D (5 bases). V lost 0 bases to trimming and J lost 4 bases, with 16 bases between them. Germline CDR1 is SGHNT and CDR2 is YYREEE (reference sequence). This CDR3 region has 16 residues. CDR3 sequence (DNA): TGTGCCAGCAGCTTGGACCTCCGGGGAGTAGGAGAGACCCAGTACTTC. It codes for CASSLDLRGVGETQYF.

In the case of this clone: Other DNA sequences of this sample code for an identical CDR3. V is TRBV6-5 and J is TRBJ2-7, with TRBD2 identical over 7 bases. The V gene's germline CDR1 is MNHEY and CDR2 SVGAGI. V shed 9 bases and J 4 bases; nucleotides not matched to a gene: 15. This CDR3 has 15 residues. The CDR3 DNA is TGTGCCAGTCGCCTCACGGGGGGTTTAGGATACGAGCAGTACTTC. Translation: CASRLTGGLGYEQYF.

J is TRBJ1-1 and V is TRBV18; D is unresolved. Per germline, CDR1 KGHSH and CDR2 LQKENI. This CDR3 spans 12 amino acids. CDR3 DNA: TGTGCTGGACTCTCCTCGGGGTCTGAAGCTTTCTTT. This gives the protein CAGLSSGSEAFF.

This chain joins TRBV9 and TRBJ1-6; TRBD1 agrees at 7 bases. From germline, CDR1 is SGDLS and CDR2 YYNGEE. The CDR3 is made up of 16 amino acids. The V gene end was trimmed by 3 bases and the J gene end by 7 bases; junction bases not matched to a gene: 10. DNA of the CDR3: TGTGCCAGCAGCGGACCAGGGGGTCAGGGAAATTCACCCCTCCACTTT. It translates to CASSGPGGQGNSPLHF. The variable domain in full, with the rest retrieved from reference TRBV9 and TRBJ1-6, is DSGVTQTPKHLITATGQRVTLRCSPRSGDLSVYWYQQSLDQGLQFLIQYYNGEERAKGNILERFSAQQFPDLHSELNLSSLELGDSALYFCASSGPGGQGNSPLHFGNGTRLTVT.

V gene TRBV4-1 combines with J gene TRBJ2-1; maybe TRBD2 (6 bases). This CDR3 has 16 amino acids. Trimming stripped 1 base from V and 0 bases from J, with 10 bases between. Germline CDR1 MGHRA, CDR2 YSYEKL. CDR3 DNA: TGCGCCAGCAGCCAAGTTGGGCGGGGCTCCTACAATGAGCAGTTCTTC. Amino acids: CASSQVGRGSYNEQFF.

The chain uses TRBV27 and TRBJ2-4; D gene ambiguous. Germline V CDR1 and CDR2: MNHEY, SMNVEV (reference sequence). This CDR3 spans 13 amino acids. The V end was cut by 3 bases, the J end by 3 bases, with 6 bases between. CDR3 amino acids: CASSFSDKNIQYF. The CDR3 bases are TGTGCCAGCAGTTTCTCCGACAAAAACATTCAGTACTTC.

The chain has TRBV15 and TRBJ2-6; D ambiguous. The CDR3 loop spans 15 amino acids. The V end was cut by 1 base, the J end by 2 bases, with 6 bases between. Germline V lookup: CDR1 LNHNV, CDR2 YYDKDF (reference sequence). This chain's CDR3 is CATSRVRAGANVLTF. CDR3 coding DNA: TGTGCCACCAGCAGAGTTAGGGCTGGGGCCAACGTCCTGACTTTC.

The chain recombines TRBV6-5 with TRBJ1-6; the D gene is possibly TRBD1 (6 bases). The ends were cut back, 6 bases at V and 8 bases at J, with 14 bases in the middle. CDR1 and CDR2 from the germline V gene are MNHEY and SVGAGI. This CDR3 has 14 residues. CDR3 sequence: CASRVNYRDSPLHF. CDR3 DNA: TGTGCCAGCAGAGTGAACTACAGGGATTCACCCCTCCACTTT.

The chain uses TRBV7-2 and TRBJ1-4; no clear D. Germline values: CDR1 SGHTA, CDR2 FQGNSA. This CDR3 contains 13 residues. The V and J ends lost 1 base and 8 bases respectively, with 8 bases between them. This CDR3 is CASSLGVREKLFF. In DNA form, the CDR3 reads TGTGCCAGCAGCTTAGGGGTCCGGGAAAAACTGTTTTTT.

The chain links TRBV19 to TRBJ2-1; no firm D call. Trimming removed 4 bases from V and 0 bases from J, with 4 bases in between. The CDR3 spans 13 residues. CDR1 is LNHDA, CDR2 SQIVND, per germline (reference sequence). CDR3 region: CASSTSSYNEQFF. In nucleotides, the CDR3 is TGTGCCAGTAGTACCTCCTCCTACAATGAGCAGTTCTTC.

The chain carries TRBV10-2 and TRBJ1-1, with no clear D. Germline V gene sequence: CDR1 WSHSY, CDR2 SAAADI. V lost 2 bases and J 1 base, leaving 8 bases between the germline ends. This CDR3 is 14 amino acids long. The CDR3 spells CASSERETNTEAFF. The CDR3 DNA reads as TGCGCCAGCAGTGAGAGGGAGACGAACACTGAAGCTTTCTTT.

This rearrangement joins TRBV7-2 to TRBJ1-5, with no clear D. This CDR3 comprises 15 residues. The germline CDR1 and CDR2 sequences are SGHTA and FQGNSA. The germline V and J ends were trimmed by 1 base and 2 bases, with 9 bases remaining between them. The CDR3 loop is CASSLGGRGNQPQHF. CDR3 sequence (DNA): TGTGCCAGCAGCTTAGGGGGAAGAGGCAATCAGCCCCAGCATTTT.

The rearrangement uses TRBV19 and TRBJ2-6, with 7 nucleotides matching TRBD1. CDR1 is LNHDA and CDR2 is SQIVND in the germline V gene (reference sequence). The CDR3 has 20 residues. V lost 4 bases and J lost 2; bases outside the gene matches: 17. The CDR3 loop reads CASSRPGTALPLPGANVLTF. The DNA for the CDR3 is TGTGCCAGTAGTAGACCCGGGACAGCCCTCCCTCTTCCTGGGGCCAACGTCCTGACTTTC.

This chain connects TRBV9 to TRBJ2-3; perhaps TRBD1 as D (5 bases). The CDR3 is 15 residues long. V was shortened by 4 bases and J by 3 bases, with 15 bases between the two germline ends. The germline CDR1 and CDR2 sequences are SGDLS and YYNGEE. The CDR3, as DNA: TGTGCCAGCAGCCCACGATGGGGCGGAACAGATACGCAGTATTTT. It yields the protein CASSPRWGGTDTQYF.

In DNA, the CDR3 is TGCGCCAGCAGCTTGAGTCCGGGACAGCACTCTGGGGCCAACGTCCTGACTTTC. Protein product: CASSLSPGQHSGANVLTF. The chain carries TRBV5-1 and TRBJ2-6; 7 bases line up with TRBD1. J lost 0 bases, V lost 1 base, and 7 bases had no gene match. The length of the CDR3 is 18 residues. Germline V lookup: CDR1 SGHRS, CDR2 YFSETQ. Together with reference TRBV5-1 and TRBJ2-6, the CDR3 gives the full variable domain: KAGVTQTPRYLIKTRGQQVTLSCSPISGHRSVSWYQQTPGQGLQFLFEYFSETQRNKGNFPGRFSGRQFSNSRSEMNVSTLELGDSALYLCASSLSPGQHSGANVLTFGAGSRLTVL.

The rearrangement joins TRBV15 to TRBJ1-2; perhaps TRBD1 as D (6 bases). The V gene lost 5 bases and the J gene lost 4 bases, with 17 bases spanning the gap. The length of the CDR3 is 15 residues. Germline CDR1 and CDR2: LNHNV and YYDKDF (reference sequence). For the CDR3, the DNA is TGTGCCACCAGCGAAGGGACATCGGTACTCTATGGCTACACCTTC. As protein: CATSEGTSVLYGYTF.

The V gene is TRBV7-9, the J gene TRBJ1-2; D uncertain. The CDR3 length is 14 residues. The germline gives CDR1 SEHNR, CDR2 FQNEAQ (reference sequence). Trimming removed 1 base from V and 4 bases from J, with 10 bases in between. In DNA, the CDR3 is TGTGCCAGCAGCTTAGAACTCGCTATCTATGGCTACACCTTC. It translates to CASSLELAIYGYTF.

This chain joins TRBV27 and TRBJ1-1, with 7 nucleotides matching TRBD1. V was clipped by 1 base and J by 1 base; unmatched bases: 21. Germline lookup yields CDR1 MNHEY and CDR2 SMNVEV (reference sequence). There are 21 residues in the CDR3. In DNA, the CDR3 is TGTGCCAGCAGTTTATTCTCCTATTCGATAATTAATGGACAGGCGAACACTGAAGCTTTCTTT. This gives the protein CASSLFSYSIINGQANTEAFF.

The chain has TRBV6-1 and TRBJ2-1, with TRBD1 as a possible D gene (6 bases). The CDR3 is 14 amino acids. V lost 2 bases to trimming and J lost 8 bases, with 13 bases between them. Germline CDR1 MNHNS, CDR2 SASEGT. The CDR3 DNA is TGTGCCAGCAGTGAACGAGACAGGCTGGATGAGCAGTTCTTC. Encoded protein: CASSERDRLDEQFF.

This sequence joins TRBV5-1 and TRBJ2-2; 9 nucleotides agree with TRBD2. Unmatched junction bases numbered 16, after V lost 3 bases and J lost 1 base. Germline values: CDR1 SGHRS, CDR2 YFSETQ. The CDR3 contains 20 residues. CDR3 nucleotide sequence: TGCGCCAGCAGCTCGCTCCAGCCGGGACTAGCCCCCCGGAACACCGGGGAGCTGTTTTTT. It encodes CASSSLQPGLAPRNTGELFF.

V and J are TRBV19 and TRBJ1-4; maybe TRBD1 (6 bases). Germline-derived CDR1 and CDR2 are LNHDA and SQIVND (reference sequence). The CDR3 sequence is 14 residues long. The V and J ends lost 4 bases and 8 bases respectively, with 14 bases between them. The CDR3, as DNA: TGTGCCAGTAGTACGGGGGCGTCGGGGGAAAAACTGTTTTTT. Protein: CASSTGASGEKLFF.

The rearrangement uses TRBV29-1 and TRBJ1-5, with 8 nucleotides matching TRBD1. Trimming removed 6 bases from V and 6 bases from J; junction bases left unmatched: 7. The CDR3 covers 13 residues. Germline V gene sequence: CDR1 SQVTM, CDR2 ANQGSEA. CDR3 region: CSVKTGEFQPQHF. CDR3 coding DNA: TGCAGCGTAAAGACAGGGGAATTTCAGCCCCAGCATTTT.

CDR3 in DNA: TGTGCCAGCAGTGGAAAGCTGGACGCTTTCTTT. Its translation is CASSGKLDAFF. The V call is TRBV6-1, the J call TRBJ1-1; no clear D. The CDR3 consists of 11 residues. Germline V gives CDR1 MNHNS, CDR2 SASEGT. Trimming took off 4 bases at V and 11 bases at J, with 11 bases between the two ends.

The chain links TRBV7-9 to TRBJ2-1, with 8 bases lining up with TRBD1. CDR1 and CDR2 (germline): SEHNR, FQNEAQ (reference sequence). The CDR3 consists of 12 residues. The V gene end was trimmed by 4 bases and the J gene end by 15 bases; junction bases not matched to a gene: 8. This CDR3 reads CASSSASGGGFF. The CDR3 region has the DNA TGTGCCAGCAGCTCGGCCTCAGGGGGCGGGTTCTTC. The entire variable domain, with the rest obtained from reference TRBV7-9 and TRBJ2-1, is as follows: DTGVSQNPRHKITKRGQNVTFRCDPISEHNRLYWYRQTLGQGPEFLTYFQNEAQLEKSRLLSDRFSAERPKGSFSTLEIQRTEQGDSAMYLCASSSASGGGFFGPGTRLTVL.

V usage is TRBV6-5 and J usage is TRBJ1-3; 7 nucleotides agree with TRBD1. Germline lookup yields CDR1 MNHEY and CDR2 SVGAGI. J was trimmed by 4 bases and V by 6 bases; bases with no gene match: 6. The CDR3 consists of 14 residues. The DNA for the CDR3 is TGTGCCAGCAGAACCACAGGGGTAGGAAACACCATATATTTT. The encoded protein is CASRTTGVGNTIYF.

The genes are TRBV14 and TRBJ1-6; D call uncertain. CDR3 length: 16 residues. Per the germline V gene, CDR1 is SGHDN and CDR2 is FVKESK. The V end lost 0 bases, the J end lost 3 bases, and 9 bases lay between the germline ends. In nucleotides, the CDR3 is TGTGCCAGCAGCCAAGATCTGCCAAGCTATAATTCACCCCTCCACTTT. This gives the protein CASSQDLPSYNSPLHF.